A selection of T cell receptor beta chains follows, all from one sample in a study of PD-1 blockade in classical Hodgkin lymphoma. The table came from immunoSEQ multiplex PCR; TCRdb's copy has only in-frame clones and leaves some out. The repertoire holds approximately 70,000 clones, with roughly 92% as singletons. Source material: peripheral blood mononuclear cells (PBMCs). Source of these receptors: a human donor with classical Hodgkin lymphoma. The CDR3 runs from the conserved cysteine through the conserved F or W. Each record gives: clone size, J gene, D gene, V gene, CDR3 protein, CDR3 DNA. A D gene is named only where the DNA matches it firmly. The listing skips clone size in some rows; elsewhere it reads once, few, many or a size class.

- | TRBJ2-7 | TRBD1 | TRBV5-6 | CASSLAGTGPKGDEQYF | TGTGCCAGCAGCTTGGCGGGGACAGGCCCCAAGGGCGACGAGCAGTACTTC
- | TRBJ2-7 | - | TRBV7-6 | CASSLDGQRPYEQYF | TGTGCCAGCAGCTTAGATGGACAGAGACCTTACGAGCAGTACTTC
- | TRBJ2-3 | TRBD2 | TRBV30 | CAWSTTSGRTDTQYF | TGTGCCTGGAGTACGACTAGCGGGAGAACAGATACGCAGTATTTT
- | TRBJ2-7 | - | TRBV6-7 | CASSLRGLEQYF | TGTGCCAGCAGTTTGCGGGGCCTCGAGCAGTACTTC
- | TRBJ2-6 | - | TRBV7-6 | CASSLSTSGANVLTF | TGTGCCAGCAGCTTATCCACCTCTGGGGCCAACGTCCTGACTTTC
- | TRBJ1-2 | - | TRBV5-4 | CASSLSRANYGYTF | TGTGCCAGCAGCTTGTCGCGAGCTAACTATGGCTACACCTTC
- | TRBJ1-5 | - | TRBV2 | CASRAGRGYSNQPQHF | TGTGCCAGCAGGGCCGGACGAGGGTATAGCAATCAGCCCCAGCATTTT
- | TRBJ1-1 | - | TRBV2 | CASNTGLATEAFF | TGTGCCAGCAATACCGGGCTAGCCACTGAAGCTTTCTTT
- | TRBJ1-5 | - | TRBV19 | CASSAQGAVSNQPQHF | TGTGCCAGTAGTGCCCAGGGTGCAGTAAGCAATCAGCCCCAGCATTTT
once | TRBJ2-7 | - | TRBV12-5 | CASGLGGGYEQYF | TGTGCTAGTGGTTTAGGGGGTGGATACGAGCAGTACTTC
- | TRBJ1-6 | - | TRBV5-6 | CASSLFGRDSRIGSPLHF | TGTGCCAGCAGCTTGTTCGGCAGGGATTCGAGGATAGGCTCACCCCTCCACTTT
- | TRBJ1-1 | TRBD1 | TRBV29-1 | CSVKRQGLPEAFF | TGCAGCGTAAAAAGACAGGGTCTACCTGAAGCTTTCTTT
- | TRBJ2-5 | - | TRBV10-3 | CAIASLQTQYF | TGTGCCATCGCGTCCTTACAGACCCAGTACTTC
- | TRBJ2-7 | TRBD1 | TRBV19 | CASRDREYEQYF | TGTGCCAGTAGGGACAGGGAGTACGAGCAGTACTTC
once | TRBJ1-5 | TRBD1 | TRBV6-1 | CASSDDRAIQPQHF | TGTGCCAGCAGCGACGACAGGGCGATACAGCCCCAGCATTTT
- | TRBJ1-1 | TRBD1 | TRBV6-5 | CASADRAEAFF | TGTGCCAGCGCGGACAGGGCGGAAGCTTTCTTT
- | TRBJ2-1 | TRBD2 | TRBV7-6 | CASSPRAGYNEQFF | TGTGCCAGCAGCCCCAGAGCGGGATACAATGAGCAGTTCTTC
- | TRBJ1-5 | - | TRBV18 | CASSPLSSDRDQPQHF | TGTGCCAGCTCACCACTAAGCTCGGACAGAGATCAGCCCCAGCATTTT
- | TRBJ1-1 | - | TRBV10-3 | CAISPLGSEAFF | TGTGCCATCAGCCCCCTGGGGTCTGAAGCTTTCTTT
once | TRBJ2-3 | - | TRBV30 | CAWSVMAPDTQYF | TGTGCCTGGAGTGTCATGGCTCCAGATACGCAGTATTTT
- | TRBJ1-1 | - | TRBV10-3 | CAIRPANSTAMNTEAFF | TGTGCCATCAGGCCCGCGAATTCGACAGCTATGAACACTGAAGCTTTCTTT
- | TRBJ1-2 | TRBD1 | TRBV6-6 | CASSKQGDYYGYTF | TGTGCCAGCTCAAAACAGGGGGATTACTATGGCTACACCTTC
- | TRBJ1-4 | - | TRBV5-1 | CASSLVQGLNEKLFF | TGCGCCAGCAGCTTGGTCCAGGGCCTAAATGAAAAACTGTTTTTT
- | TRBJ2-7 | - | TRBV7-2 | CASSLVGGTVYEQYF | TGTGCCAGCAGCTTAGTGGGCGGGACGGTCTACGAGCAGTACTTC
- | TRBJ2-2 | - | TRBV28 | CASSFSAGELFF | TGTGCCAGCAGTTTTTCGGCTGGGGAGCTGTTTTTT
- | TRBJ2-2 | TRBD1 | TRBV2 | CATRRGGINTGELFF | TGTGCCACCCGACGAGGGGGCATCAACACCGGGGAGCTGTTTTTT
- | TRBJ1-5 | - | TRBV6-5 | CASSYAQWQPQHF | TGTGCCAGCAGTTACGCCCAGTGGCAGCCCCAGCATTTT
- | TRBJ1-3 | - | TRBV5-4 | CASSQNRASSGNTIYF | TGTGCCAGCAGCCAGAACAGGGCCAGCTCTGGAAACACCATATATTTT
- | TRBJ1-5 | - | TRBV4-2 | CASSQKGQNQPQHF | TGTGCCAGCAGCCAAAAAGGACAGAATCAGCCCCAGCATTTT
- | TRBJ2-7 | - | TRBV2 | CASKPRQEPPEQYF | TGTGCCAGCAAACCGAGACAGGAACCCCCCGAGCAGTACTTC
- | TRBJ1-1 | - | TRBV20-1 | CSARENTEAFF | TGCAGTGCTAGGGAGAACACTGAAGCTTTCTTT
- | TRBJ2-3 | TRBD2 | TRBV5-4 | CASSPPSGSSDTQYF | TGTGCCAGCAGCCCTCCTAGCGGGAGCTCAGATACGCAGTATTTT
- | TRBJ2-5 | TRBD1 | TRBV29-1 | CSVGRTGGAETQYF | TGCAGCGTTGGACGTACAGGGGGCGCGGAGACCCAGTACTTC
- | TRBJ1-1 | - | TRBV18 | CASSRGRDTEAFF | TGTGCCAGCTCACGGGGTCGAGATACTGAAGCTTTCTTT
- | TRBJ2-7 | - | TRBV11-2 | CASSLEAGVNEQYF | TGTGCCAGCAGCTTAGAGGCGGGTGTCAACGAGCAGTACTTC
- | TRBJ1-2 | TRBD1 | TRBV6-1 | CASSEHGQGYGYTF | TGTGCCAGCAGTGAACACGGACAGGGCTATGGCTACACCTTC
- | TRBJ1-2 | - | TRBV6-6 | CASSSSATYGYTF | TGTGCCAGCAGTTCCTCGGCAACCTATGGCTACACCTTC
- | TRBJ1-4 | - | TRBV11-2 | CASSLALQSEKLFF | TGCGCCAGCAGCTTGGCCCTACAGAGTGAAAAACTGTTTTTT
once | TRBJ1-2 | - | TRBV27 | CASSPTGNYGYTF | TGTGCCAGCAGTCCCACGGGCAACTATGGCTACACCTTC
once | TRBJ1-2 | - | TRBV5-6 | CASSPTGPRRGYGYTF | TGTGCCAGCAGCCCGACCGGGCCCAGAAGGGGGTATGGCTACACCTTC
- | TRBJ2-3 | - | TRBV27 | CASSLFAGTGDTQYF | TGTGCCAGCAGTTTATTTGCGGGAACTGGGGATACGCAGTATTTT
- | TRBJ1-3 | - | TRBV25-1 | CASSSGHGGNTIYF | TGTGCCAGCAGTAGTGGCCATGGGGGGAACACCATATATTTT
- | TRBJ2-5 | - | TRBV5-4 | CASSYQDGWAQYF | TGTGCCAGCAGCTACCAGGACGGGTGGGCCCAGTACTTC
- | TRBJ2-1 | TRBD2 | TRBV18 | CASSSLAGAEQFF | TGTGCCAGCTCAAGCTTAGCGGGAGCTGAGCAGTTCTTC
once | TRBJ1-1 | - | TRBV5-1 | CASSSTATNTEAFF | TGCGCCAGCAGCTCGACAGCGACGAACACTGAAGCTTTCTTT
- | TRBJ1-2 | TRBD1 | TRBV5-6 | CASSPGARTGPPYLYGYTF | TGTGCCAGCAGCCCGGGGGCCCGGACAGGCCCCCCCTACCTATATGGCTACACCTTC
- | TRBJ1-2 | - | TRBV21-1 | CASSKRQDRALSNYGYTF | TGTGCCAGCAGCAAAAGGCAGGACAGGGCCCTCTCTAACTATGGCTACACCTTC
- | TRBJ1-4 | - | TRBV11-3 | CASSSHRITAPSNEKLFF | TGTGCCAGCAGCTCACATCGAATTACGGCGCCATCTAATGAAAAACTGTTTTTT